This is a list of T cell receptor beta chains from one sample in a study of OX40 agonist ivuxolimab in advanced cancers. Using immunoSEQ multiplex PCR, the repertoire was profiled, and TCRdb retains in-frame clones only, with some absent. The sample shows approximately 70,000 clones, roughly 88% of them seen only once. The specimen was CD4+ or CD8+ T cells sorted from blood, collected in a trial of the OX40 agonist ivuxolimab. These receptors all stem from an adult with an advanced solid tumor such as melanoma, head and neck, liver or kidney cancer. The CDR3 runs from the conserved cysteine through the conserved F or W. Only part of the rows carry a size: once, few, many, or a class if the clone is expanded.

clone size	J gene	V gene	CDR3 length	CDR3 protein
once	TRBJ1-4	TRBV6-1	15	CASSARTATNEKLFF
.	TRBJ2-3	TRBV5-1	16	CASSPGTSESTDTQYF
.	TRBJ2-1	TRBV6-1	15	CASSEEQGVRDEQFF
.	TRBJ2-7	TRBV18	14	CASSGQGNSYEQYF
.	TRBJ2-2	TRBV7-9	13	CASSLGGTGELFF
.	TRBJ2-5	TRBV11-2	14	CASSRAGVVETQYF
.	TRBJ1-2	TRBV7-2	13	CASSSGTVYGYTF
.	TRBJ2-7	TRBV11-2	14	CASSLGQGAYEQYF
.	TRBJ1-4	TRBV10-3	12	CATSERREKLFF
once	TRBJ2-2	TRBV4-1	13	CASSQDRAGGLFF
.	TRBJ2-3	TRBV5-6	12	CASSLDTDTQYF
.	TRBJ2-7	TRBV28	13	CASRQTGRHEQYF
.	TRBJ2-3	TRBV19	17	CASSTFMGQEGTDTQYF
.	TRBJ2-1	TRBV6-1	15	CASSEIAGVSNEQFF
.	TRBJ1-5	TRBV19	20	CASRYQSRTGLLQGNQPQHF
.	TRBJ2-6	TRBV5-1	19	CASSPNLPGQGSGANVLTF
.	TRBJ1-2	TRBV2	13	CASSDHRGDGYTF
.	TRBJ1-2	TRBV2	14	CASSEDRLNYGYTF
.	TRBJ1-5	TRBV28	14	CASTLGQLNQPQHF
.	TRBJ1-1	TRBV10-3	14	CAIARDPRNTEAFF
.	TRBJ2-1	TRBV6-5	14	CASSIGTGNNEQFF
.	TRBJ2-5	TRBV18	11	CASSLRETQYF
.	TRBJ2-1	TRBV25-1	16	CASSDPSPSSYNEQFF
.	TRBJ2-2	TRBV5-5	14	CASSLRFDTGELFF
once	TRBJ2-1	TRBV4-1	16	CASSQDRASGRNEQFF
.	TRBJ2-7	TRBV19	16	CASTPPSGQGPYEQYF
many	TRBJ2-1	TRBV4-1	18	CASSQVDMGLALGNEQFF
few	TRBJ2-7	TRBV7-8	16	CASSLEKGLAGGEQYF
.	TRBJ1-3	TRBV6-6	14	CASSYSARGNTIYF
.	TRBJ1-2	TRBV6-5	13	CASSYGRNYGYTF
.	TRBJ2-7	TRBV27	16	CASSRKAGTGYYEQYF
.	TRBJ1-1	TRBV5-1	14	CASSLALGGTEAFF
.	TRBJ2-1	TRBV7-2	15	CASSFSGGLYNEQFF
.	TRBJ1-5	TRBV7-9	17	CASSLGTGGWGNQPQHF
.	TRBJ2-3	TRBV5-6	13	CASSVRTRDTQYF
.	TRBJ2-5	TRBV28	12	CASSGGVRTQYF
.	TRBJ2-1	TRBV28	16	CASSLRTSGRHNEQFF
.	TRBJ2-7	TRBV7-2	14	CASSKGGGAYEQYF
.	TRBJ1-3	TRBV9	17	CASSVSGRSSSGNTIYF
.	TRBJ2-3	TRBV2	16	CASSESSGRASDTQYF
.	.	TRBV11-2	14	CASSYLDSSYEQYF
few	TRBJ2-3	TRBV5-4	17	CASSLGTSGGNTDTQYF
.	TRBJ2-1	TRBV11-1	14	CASSMTGLYNEQFF
.	TRBJ2-7	TRBV11-2	15	CASRYMGTGGSEQYF
few	TRBJ1-5	TRBV5-1	15	CASSLEGNSNQPQHF
.	TRBJ1-2	TRBV16	13	CASSYTGPGGYTF
.	TRBJ2-7	TRBV10-3	14	CAISTGTSGYEQYF
.	TRBJ2-5	TRBV7-6	13	CASTRDRDGTQYF
.	TRBJ2-3	TRBV29-1	13	CSVRFSSTDTQYF
.	TRBJ2-1	TRBV5-4	15	CASSLVASSYNEQFF
.	TRBJ1-1	TRBV11-2	15	CASSLYRSRTEEAFF
.	TRBJ1-1	TRBV7-8	14	CASSLDQLNTEAFF
.	TRBJ2-1	TRBV5-1	14	CASRVKDSYNEQFF
few	TRBJ2-7	TRBV4-1	15	CASSQDRRGPYEQYF
.	TRBJ2-6	TRBV19	16	CASSSREGSGANVLTF